This record concerns one T cell receptor (beta chain) sequence. The antigen remains unidentified. This entry is derived from a study of T cell responses to AZD1222 COVID-19 vaccine. Study-wide points: Baseline antibody screening turned up just six seropositive AZD1222 recipients.

The protocol was immunoSEQ multiplex PCR, while the TCRdb copy is restricted to in-frame clones and leaves out a portion. The top ten clones hold approximately 1.6% of a sample with around 140,000 clones, over 90% of them seen once. V was clipped by 1 base and J by 5 bases, with 9 bases between them. The CDR3 has 13 residues. The germline CDR1 and CDR2 sequences are LGHDT and YNNKEL (reference sequence). The starting material was peripheral blood, obtained on day 0 of AZD1222 vaccination. The genes are TRBV3-1 (or the pseudogene TRBV3-2) and TRBJ2-7; possible D gene TRBD1, 5 bases. The source of this sequence is an adult in good health. The CDR3 is CASSQVQGNEQYF. The CDR3 nucleotides read TGTGCCAGCAGCCAAGTGCAGGGAAACGAGCAGTACTTC.